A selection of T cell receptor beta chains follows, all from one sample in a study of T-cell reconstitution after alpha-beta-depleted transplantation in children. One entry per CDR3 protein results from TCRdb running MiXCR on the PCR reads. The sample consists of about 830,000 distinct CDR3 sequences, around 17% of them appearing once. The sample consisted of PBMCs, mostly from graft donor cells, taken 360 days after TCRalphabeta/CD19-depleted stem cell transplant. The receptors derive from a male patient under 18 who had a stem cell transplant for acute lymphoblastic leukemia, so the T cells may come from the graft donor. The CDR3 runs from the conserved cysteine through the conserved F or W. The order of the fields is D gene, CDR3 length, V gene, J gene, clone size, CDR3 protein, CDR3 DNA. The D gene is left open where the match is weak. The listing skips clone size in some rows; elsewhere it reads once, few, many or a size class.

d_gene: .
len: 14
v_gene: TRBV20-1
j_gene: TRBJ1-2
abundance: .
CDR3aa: CSAKGSQGNYGYTF
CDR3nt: TGCAGTGCTAAGGGGTCACAGGGAAACTATGGCTACACCTTC

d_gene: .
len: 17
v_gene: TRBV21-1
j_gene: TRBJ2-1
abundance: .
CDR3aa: CASTLKLPGQGYNEQFF
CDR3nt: TGTGCCAGCACCTTGAAGCTCCCGGGACAGGGGTACAATGAGCAGTTCTTC

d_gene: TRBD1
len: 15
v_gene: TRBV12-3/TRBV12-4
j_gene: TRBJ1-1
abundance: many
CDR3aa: CASSPRTGRDTEAFF
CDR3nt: TGTGCCAGCAGTCCCAGGACAGGAAGGGACACTGAAGCTTTCTTT

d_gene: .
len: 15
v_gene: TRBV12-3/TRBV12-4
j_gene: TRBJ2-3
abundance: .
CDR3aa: CASSPPWGATDTQYF
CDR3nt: TGTGCCAGCAGTCCCCCATGGGGAGCCACAGATACGCAGTATTTT

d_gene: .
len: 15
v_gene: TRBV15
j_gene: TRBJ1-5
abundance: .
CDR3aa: CATSRGGQGSQPQHF
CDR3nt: TGTGCCACCAGCAGAGGAGGGCAGGGATCTCAGCCCCAGCATTTT

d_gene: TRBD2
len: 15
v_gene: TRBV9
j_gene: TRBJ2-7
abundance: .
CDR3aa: CASNTGGRAAYEQYF
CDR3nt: TGTGCCAGCAATACGGGCGGGAGGGCCGCCTACGAGCAGTACTTC

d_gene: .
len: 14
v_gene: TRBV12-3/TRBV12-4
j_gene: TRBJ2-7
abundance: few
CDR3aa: CASSPASTAYEQYF
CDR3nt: TGTGCCAGCAGCCCAGCCTCGACAGCCTACGAGCAGTACTTC

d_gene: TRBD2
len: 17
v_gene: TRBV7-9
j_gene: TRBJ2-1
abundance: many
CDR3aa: CASSSTPGLAGGNEQFF
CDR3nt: TGTGCCAGCAGCTCAACTCCGGGACTAGCGGGAGGCAATGAGCAGTTCTTC

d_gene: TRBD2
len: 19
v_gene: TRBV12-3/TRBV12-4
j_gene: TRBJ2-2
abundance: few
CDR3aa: CASIGVAGGIIANTGELFF
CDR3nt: TGTGCCAGCATTGGCGTAGCGGGAGGAATCATCGCGAACACCGGGGAGCTGTTTTTT

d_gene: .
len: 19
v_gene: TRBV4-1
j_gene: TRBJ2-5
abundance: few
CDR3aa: CASSHPPWRQAALVETQYF
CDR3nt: TGCGCCAGCAGCCATCCACCCTGGAGACAGGCGGCATTAGTAGAGACCCAGTACTTC

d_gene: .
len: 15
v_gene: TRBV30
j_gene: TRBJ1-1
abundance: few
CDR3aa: CAWSVIGQRNTEAFF
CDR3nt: TGTGCCTGGAGTGTAATAGGACAGCGGAACACTGAAGCTTTCTTT

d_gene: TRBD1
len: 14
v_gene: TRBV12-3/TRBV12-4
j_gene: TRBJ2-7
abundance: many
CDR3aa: CASRRTGQSYEQYF
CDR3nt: TGTGCCAGCAGACGGACAGGGCAATCCTACGAGCAGTACTTC

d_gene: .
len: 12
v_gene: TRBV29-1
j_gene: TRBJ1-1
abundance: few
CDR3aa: CSVTAYRVDAFF
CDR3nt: TGCAGCGTGACCGCGTACAGGGTTGACGCTTTCTTT

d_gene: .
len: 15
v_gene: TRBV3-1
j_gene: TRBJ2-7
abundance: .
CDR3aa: CASSPSTGFTYEQYF
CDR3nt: TGTGCCAGCAGCCCCTCAACAGGGTTTACCTACGAGCAGTACTTC

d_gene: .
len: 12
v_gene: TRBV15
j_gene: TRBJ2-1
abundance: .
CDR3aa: CATSSLADEQFF
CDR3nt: TGTGCCACCAGCAGCTTAGCTGATGAGCAGTTCTTC

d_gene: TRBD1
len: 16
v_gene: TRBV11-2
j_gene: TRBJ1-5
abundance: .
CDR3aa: CASSDYRGPSNQPQHF
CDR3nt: TGTGCCAGCTCGGATTACAGGGGGCCGAGCAATCAGCCCCAGCATTTT

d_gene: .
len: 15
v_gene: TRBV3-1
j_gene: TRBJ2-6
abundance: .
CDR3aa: CASSQALSGANVLTF
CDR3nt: TGTGCCAGCAGCCAAGCCCTCTCTGGGGCCAACGTCCTGACTTTC

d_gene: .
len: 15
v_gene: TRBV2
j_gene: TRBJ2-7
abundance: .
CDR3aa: CASRGQVSRSYEQYF
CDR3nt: TGTGCCAGCAGGGGTCAGGTTAGCCGTTCCTACGAGCAGTACTTC

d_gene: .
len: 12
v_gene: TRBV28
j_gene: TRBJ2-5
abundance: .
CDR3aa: CASRPTDTHEYF
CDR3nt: TGTGCCAGCAGGCCTACCGACACACATGAGTACTTC

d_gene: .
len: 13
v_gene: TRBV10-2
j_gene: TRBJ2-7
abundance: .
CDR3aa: CASSQRAEIWQYF
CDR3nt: TGCGCCAGCAGTCAGCGGGCCGAGATATGGCAGTACTTC

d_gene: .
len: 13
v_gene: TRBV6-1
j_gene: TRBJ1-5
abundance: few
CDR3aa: CASSKQGTQPQHF
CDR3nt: TGTGCCAGCTCAAAACAGGGTACTCAGCCCCAGCATTTT

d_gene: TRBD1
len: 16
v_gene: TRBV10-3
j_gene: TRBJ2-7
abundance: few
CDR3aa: CAITEPGGQGVYEQYF
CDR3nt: TGTGCCATCACCGAGCCTGGGGGACAGGGGGTCTACGAGCAGTACTTC

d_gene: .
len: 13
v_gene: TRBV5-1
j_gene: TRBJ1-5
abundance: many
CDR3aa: CASSSDSNQPQHF
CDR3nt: TGCGCCAGCAGCTCAGACAGTAATCAGCCCCAGCATTTT

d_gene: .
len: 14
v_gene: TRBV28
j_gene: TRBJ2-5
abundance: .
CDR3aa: CASSEAMGLETQYF
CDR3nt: TGTGCCAGCAGTGAGGCTATGGGCCTGGAGACCCAGTACTTC

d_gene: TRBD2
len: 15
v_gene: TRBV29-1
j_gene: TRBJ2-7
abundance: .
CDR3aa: CSVGLAGGPIHEQYF
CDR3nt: TGCAGCGTGGGACTAGCGGGAGGGCCCATCCACGAGCAGTACTTC

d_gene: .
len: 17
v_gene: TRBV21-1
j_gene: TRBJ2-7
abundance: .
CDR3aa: CASRKGEGGGNSNEQYF
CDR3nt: TGTGCCAGCAGGAAAGGGGAAGGAGGGGGCAATAGTAACGAGCAGTACTTC

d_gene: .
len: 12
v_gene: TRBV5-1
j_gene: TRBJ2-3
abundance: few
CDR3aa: CASSVDKYTQYF
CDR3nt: TGCGCCAGCAGCGTCGACAAATATACGCAGTATTTT